This record covers a single T cell receptor (beta chain). Its specificity is unknown. These data belong to a study of T cells in Graves' hyperthyroidism and ophthalmopathy. Researchers took RNA transcripts and amplified the TCR beta CDR3 regions from them. HTBI primers were used for first-round RT-PCR of the TCR CDR3. TCRdb reprocessed the multiplex PCR reads via MiXCR and lists one record per CDR3 protein. The table lists roughly 280,000 distinct CDR3 sequences, over 20% of them singletons. The V gene's germline CDR1 is LNHDA and CDR2 SQIVND (reference sequence). V shed 3 bases and J 13 bases; nucleotides not matched to a gene: 12. This CDR3 contains 15 residues. Study-wide findings and caveats: Clonotypes that were expanded in thyroid above 0.001 mostly appeared in blood too. Before onset, ophthalmopathy was predicted by the model a median approximately 6.6 months earlier.

Sequencing was done on a sample of blood. This receptor was taken from a man aged 25 to 40 with Graves' ophthalmopathy. V usage is TRBV19 and J usage is TRBJ1-5; 10 bases align to TRBD1. CDR3 in DNA: TGTGCCAGTAGTATCCGGACAGGGGGGTCGCATGGACAGCATTTT. Protein sequence: CASSIRTGGSHGQHF.